This TCR beta chain was sequenced in a study of T cell changes during pregnancy in multiple sclerosis (dated by TCRdb to between 2019 and 2020). For context, the study as a whole: The study looked at changes in the T cell repertoire across pregnancy in women with multiple sclerosis.

The method was the immunoSEQ multiplex PCR assay. The table comes from immuneACCESS by way of TCRdb, which keeps in-frame sequences with V and J called. Part of the clones is missing from these tables; in studies checked, under half for an unresolved V gene and the rest for unknown reasons. The sample has approximately 44,000 clones on record, less than 95% of them singletons. The top ten clones comprise 0.52% of the sample. This clone has just one count. The antigen it binds to is not known. Qualities for individual bases were not recorded, and no much larger clone is one base off. Including cysteine and phenylalanine, the CDR3 has 16 amino acids. The DNA shown is the 48-base CDR3, in frame from base 1. The trim is 7 bases for V and 2 bases for J, with a gap of 21 bases between the germline ends. As encoded in the germline V gene, CDR1 is SQVTM while CDR2 is ANQGSEA.

The chain is encoded by TRBV29-1 joined to TRBJ2-1, with no D gene named confidently. This receptor was obtained from a female donor with multiple sclerosis, enrolled in a pregnancy study. Source: CD4+ T cells from peripheral blood mononuclear cells, taken in the third trimester of pregnancy. The DNA sequence is given as TGCAGCGCGAAAGCACGTGGGCCCGTAGCCTACAATGAGCAGTTCTTC. Protein translation: CSAKARGPVAYNEQFF.